This T cell receptor beta chain originates from a study of blood T cells in healthy people across ages. A second about 7 to 12 cycle PCR used barcoded and J-beta primers. TCRdb recomputed calls from the 5' RACE reads with MiXCR, one row per CDR3 protein. This sample carries 500,000 to 600,000 distinct CDR3 sequences, 27% of them seen once, and the ten largest clones take about 18%. The V end lost 4 bases, the J end lost 4 bases, and 19 bases lay between the germline ends. The CDR3 runs 16 residues. Sequencing was carried out using blood. The clonotype originates from an older woman in good health. This rearrangement joins TRBV12-3 or TRBV12-4 to TRBJ2-5, with D possibly being TRBD1 or TRBD2 (6 bases each). The CDR3 is CASSSYGGRIGETQYF. Here the CDR3 DNA reads TGTGCCAGCAGTTCTTACGGGGGCAGAATAGGAGAGACCCAGTACTTC.